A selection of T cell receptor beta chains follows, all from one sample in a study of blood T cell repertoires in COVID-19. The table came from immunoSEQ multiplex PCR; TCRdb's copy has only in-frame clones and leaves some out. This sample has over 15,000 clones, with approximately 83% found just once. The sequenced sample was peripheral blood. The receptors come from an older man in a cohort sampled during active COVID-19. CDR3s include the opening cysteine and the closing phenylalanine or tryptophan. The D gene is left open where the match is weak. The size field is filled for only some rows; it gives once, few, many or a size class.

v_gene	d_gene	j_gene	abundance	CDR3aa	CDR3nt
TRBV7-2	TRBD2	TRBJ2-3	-	CASSLSYGAGGPQDTQYF	TGTGCCAGCAGCTTATCGTATGGAGCGGGAGGCCCCCAAGATACGCAGTATTTT
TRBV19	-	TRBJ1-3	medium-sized	CASTLSHSGNTIYF	TGTGCCAGCACTTTGTCCCATTCTGGAAACACCATATATTTT
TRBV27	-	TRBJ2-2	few	CASSLTGTNTGELFF	TGTGCCAGCAGTTTAACAGGGACGAACACCGGGGAGCTGTTTTTT
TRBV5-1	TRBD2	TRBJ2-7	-	CASRGGAGVGYEQYF	TGCGCCAGCAGAGGGGGAGCGGGAGTGGGCTACGAGCAGTACTTC
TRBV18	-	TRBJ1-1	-	CASSPRALGTEAFF	TGTGCCAGCTCACCACGGGCTCTTGGCACTGAAGCTTTCTTT
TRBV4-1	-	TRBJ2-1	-	CASSQGVYNEQFF	TGCGCCAGCAGCCAGGGAGTCTACAATGAGCAGTTCTTC
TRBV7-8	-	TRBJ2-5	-	CASSMGAQETQYF	TGTGCCAGCAGCATGGGGGCTCAAGAGACCCAGTACTTC
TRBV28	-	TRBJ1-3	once	CASSLQVLGNTIYF	TGTGCCAGCAGTTTGCAGGTTTTAGGAAACACCATATATTTT
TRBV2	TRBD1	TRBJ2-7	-	CASRPGQGPYEQYF	TGTGCCAGCAGGCCGGGACAGGGGCCCTACGAGCAGTACTTC
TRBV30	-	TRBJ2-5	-	CAWSVLRQQETQYF	TGTGCCTGGAGTGTACTGAGACAGCAAGAGACCCAGTACTTC
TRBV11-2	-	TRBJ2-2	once	CASSLRRAGELFF	TGTGCCAGCAGCTTACGCCGAGCCGGGGAGCTGTTTTTT
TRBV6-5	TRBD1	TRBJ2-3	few	CASSPTGGVADTQYF	TGTGCCAGCAGTCCGACAGGGGGCGTCGCAGATACGCAGTATTTT
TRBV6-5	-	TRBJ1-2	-	CASRGRGGYTF	TGTGCCAGCAGGGGGCGGGGTGGCTACACCTTC
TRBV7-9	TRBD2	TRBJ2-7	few	CASSSTELTSGTVSYEQYF	TGTGCCAGCAGCTCTACCGAGTTGACTAGCGGGACCGTCTCCTACGAGCAGTACTTC
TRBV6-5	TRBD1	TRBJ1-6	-	CASSWGQGNSPLHF	TGTGCCAGCAGTTGGGGACAGGGGAATTCACCCCTCCACTTT
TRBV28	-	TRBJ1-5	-	CASIRWGGNQPQHF	TGTGCCAGCATCCGGTGGGGGGGCAATCAGCCCCAGCATTTT
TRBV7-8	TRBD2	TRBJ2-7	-	CASSPTGSGRSNEQYF	TGTGCCAGCAGCCCGACTGGGAGCGGGAGGTCCAACGAGCAGTACTTC
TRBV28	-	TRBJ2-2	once	CASTPGILDTGELFF	TGTGCCAGCACCCCGGGGATCCTGGACACCGGGGAGCTGTTTTTT
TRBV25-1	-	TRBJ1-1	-	CASSGSNREAEAFF	TGTGCCAGCAGTGGAAGCAACAGGGAAGCTGAAGCTTTCTTT